Shown below are 16 T cell receptor beta chains from a single sample sequenced in a study of blood T cells in healthy people across ages. A J-beta primer mix and a sample-barcoded 5' primer were used in a second PCR of roughly 7 to 12 cycles. One entry per CDR3 protein results from TCRdb running MiXCR on the 5' RACE reads. The repertoire holds roughly 500,000 distinct CDR3 sequences, with 27% as singletons. Input material: blood. These receptors originate from a woman in her sixties or seventies in good health.

This clonotype was observed a handful of times. The gene calls are TRBV12-5 and TRBJ2-3; 7 bases match TRBD2. V trimming: 4 bases; J trimming: 1 base; junction bases outside the gene matches: 11. CDR3 length: 17 amino acids. Germline V gene lookup returns CDR1 LGHNT and CDR2 FRNRAP. The chain's CDR3 is CASGSGRRGIRTDTQYF. As DNA, the CDR3 is TGTGCTAGTGGTTCCGGGCGGCGGGGGATCCGCACAGATACGCAGTATTTT. The variable domain in full, with the rest retrieved from reference TRBV12-5 and TRBJ2-3, is DARVTQTPRHKVTEMGQEVTMRCQPILGHNTVFWYRQTMMQGLELLAYFRNRAPLDDSGMPKDRFSAEMPDATLATLKIQPSEPRDSAVYFCASGSGRRGIRTDTQYFGPGTRLTVL.

This clonotype was observed at least ten times. The chain uses TRBV7-2 and TRBJ1-2; 7 nucleotides agree with TRBD1. With V trimmed by 8 bases and J by 4 bases, 10 bases remained unmatched. From germline, CDR1 is SGHTA and CDR2 FQGNSA. The CDR3 spans 14 residues. CDR3 residues: CASRTGAQGYGYTF. CDR3 in DNA: TGTGCCAGCCGAACAGGGGCGCAGGGCTATGGCTACACCTTC. The variable domain in full, with the rest retrieved from reference TRBV7-2 and TRBJ1-2, is GAGVSQSPSNKVTEKGKDVELRCDPISGHTALYWYRQSLGQGLEFLIYFQGNSAPDKSGLPSDRFSAERTGGSVSTLTIQRTQQEDSAVYLCASRTGAQGYGYTFGSGTRLTVV.

The gene calls are TRBV10-3 and TRBJ1-2, with a weak D call TRBD1 (6 bases). Germline loops: CDR1 ENHRY, CDR2 SYGVKD. Trimming shortened V by 6 bases and J by 8 bases, and 13 bases separated the two germline ends. The CDR3 totals 12 residues. CDR3 coding DNA: TGTGCCATCAGATCAGGGGCTGGGGGCTACACCTTC. It translates to CAIRSGAGGYTF.

The chain couples TRBV12-3 or TRBV12-4 to TRBJ1-1, with 7 bases lining up with TRBD1. This CDR3 is 14 amino acids long. V was clipped by 8 bases and J by 6 bases; unmatched bases: 12. DNA of the CDR3: TGTGCCAGCCGATTTGGACAGGTGGGGTCTGAAGCTTTCTTT. Translating gives CASRFGQVGSEAFF.

The table lists this clonotype with many counts. This rearrangement joins TRBV7-6 to TRBJ2-5, with 8 nucleotides matching TRBD1. This CDR3 comprises 17 residues. Germline V gene lookup returns CDR1 SGHVS and CDR2 FNYEAQ. V was clipped by 5 bases and J by 1 base; unmatched bases: 12. The CDR3 DNA reads TGTGCCAGCAGCCGAATACCCCCTGGACAGGGCCAAGAGACCCAGTACTTC. This gives the protein CASSRIPPGQGQETQYF.

This clonotype was picked up a small number of times. The rearrangement joins TRBV5-1 to TRBJ1-1, with no clear D. Trimming removed 0 bases at V and 8 bases at J, with 8 bases between. This CDR3 has 12 amino acids. Germline CDR1 SGHRS, CDR2 YFSETQ. The CDR3 is CASSLEGVEAFF. The CDR3, as DNA: TGCGCCAGCAGCTTGGAAGGTGTAGAAGCTTTCTTT.

This clonotype turned up a few times. The V gene is TRBV5-4, the J gene TRBJ1-1, with 7 positions matching TRBD1. Trimming removed 7 bases from V and 1 base from J; junction bases left unmatched: 7. The CDR3 is made up of 14 amino acids. Germline V lookup: CDR1 SGHNT, CDR2 YYREEE (reference sequence). The DNA of the CDR3 is TGTGCCAGCTCAAAGGGGGCCGGGAACACTGAAGCTTTCTTT. Translated: CASSKGAGNTEAFF.

The chain links TRBV20-1 to TRBJ1-4, with a possible D match to TRBD1 (6 bases). Germline V gene data show CDR1 as DFQATT and CDR2 as SNEGSKA (reference sequence). The CDR3 contains 14 residues. The V end was cut by 6 bases, the J end by 3 bases, with 14 bases between. As DNA, the CDR3 is TGCAGTGCGGACACAGGGTCATCTAATGAAAAACTGTTTTTT. It translates to CSADTGSSNEKLFF.

This chain joins TRBV7-2 and TRBJ1-5; no clear D. The CDR3 spans 15 residues. The germline V gene encodes CDR1 SGHTA and CDR2 FQGNSA. Trimming took off 1 base at V and 3 bases at J, with 10 bases between the two ends. The CDR3 protein is CASSLVGENNQPQHF. The CDR3 DNA reads TGTGCCAGCAGCTTAGTAGGAGAAAACAATCAGCCCCAGCATTTT.

In its sample, this clonotype was seen a few times. The rearrangement joins TRBV7-6 to TRBJ2-5; D not resolved. Germline loops: CDR1 SGHVS, CDR2 FNYEAQ. Trimming left V 4 bases short and J 5 bases short, with 11 bases between. This CDR3 is 13 amino acids long. The CDR3: CASSSVNGETQYF. CDR3 bases: TGTGCCAGCAGCTCAGTAAACGGGGAGACCCAGTACTTC.

This chain connects TRBV20-1 to TRBJ1-6; D remains unclear. The CDR3 runs to 17 residues. CDR1 is DFQATT, CDR2 SNEGSKA, per germline (reference sequence). V was cut by 0 bases and J by 0 bases, with 12 bases left in between. CDR3 in amino acids: CSARDMTESSYNSPLHF. The CDR3 nucleotides read TGCAGTGCTAGAGATATGACGGAGAGCTCCTATAATTCACCCCTCCACTTT.

This clonotype was recorded a few times. The V and J genes are TRBV6-5 and TRBJ2-1, with 10 bases identical to TRBD1. The trim removed 8 bases at V and 9 bases at J, leaving 10 bases unmatched. Germline V gives CDR1 MNHEY, CDR2 SVGAGI. CDR3 length: 14 residues. The CDR3 region is CASCRDRGFGEQFF. The CDR3 DNA follows: TGTGCCAGCTGCCGGGACAGGGGCTTCGGTGAGCAGTTCTTC.

The chain employs TRBV11-3 and TRBJ2-1; D assignment may be TRBD1 or TRBD2 (5 bases each). The CDR3 is 15 residues long. V was pared by 6 bases and J by 2 bases, with 14 bases between. Germline V gene sequence: CDR1 SGHNT, CDR2 YENEEA. In DNA form, the CDR3 reads TGTGCCAGCAGTTCTAATCGGGGCACCTACAATGAGCAGTTCTTC. It encodes CASSSNRGTYNEQFF.

V usage is TRBV5-1 and J usage is TRBJ1-2; the D is unclear. Germline V gene data show CDR1 as SGHRS and CDR2 as YFSETQ. The length of the CDR3 is 12 residues. Trimming took 4 bases from V and 8 from J, leaving 12 bases between them. This chain's CDR3 is CASSDAYSGYTF. CDR3 nucleotide sequence: TGCGCCAGCAGCGATGCATACTCGGGCTACACCTTC. Filled out from reference TRBV5-1 and TRBJ1-2, the complete variable domain reads KAGVTQTPRYLIKTRGQQVTLSCSPISGHRSVSWYQQTPGQGLQFLFEYFSETQRNKGNFPGRFSGRQFSNSRSEMNVSTLELGDSALYLCASSDAYSGYTFGSGTRLTVV.

This clonotype was recorded a few times. The chain carries TRBV11-2 and TRBJ2-5, with D maybe TRBD1 (6 bases). The better agreement between TRBJ2-7 and the DNA end casts doubt on the J call. CDR3 length: 14 amino acids. Per the germline V gene, CDR1 is SGHAT and CDR2 is FQNNGV. Written as DNA, the CDR3 is TGTGCCAGCAGCCCCGGACAGCTAGCCTACGAGCAGTACTTC. Translating gives CASSPGQLAYEQYF.

The V and J genes are TRBV29-1 and TRBJ2-7; D is unresolved. CDR3 length: 14 residues. V was cut by 0 bases and J by 1 base, with 10 bases left in between. Germline V CDR1 and CDR2: SQVTM, ANQGSEA. The CDR3 is CSVEDASGSYEQYF. DNA for the CDR3: TGCAGCGTTGAAGACGCCTCTGGGTCCTACGAGCAGTACTTC.